Only a few counts were recorded for the clone carrying this TCR beta chain. The antigen is undetermined. This sample was taken from a study of T cell clonotyping in hematopoietic cell transplantation. Generated by immunoSEQ multiplex PCR, the TCRdb table keeps only in-frame clones and is missing some. Of tens of thousands of clones listed, roughly 84% were seen once; the top ten hold approximately 25%. Whole-study findings and limits: After transplant, recipient diversity fell while pathologically expanded clonotypes grew through day 180.

The CDR3 is made up of 14 amino acids. V lost 7 bases to trimming and J lost 0 bases, with 11 bases between them. CDR1 is SGHKS, CDR2 YYEKEE, per germline (reference sequence). Described time point: recipient sample about 28 days before transplant, after cytoreduction. The chain employs TRBV5-5 and TRBJ2-1, with D maybe TRBD2 (5 bases). Source: peripheral blood mononuclear cells, taken before stem cell transplant. The TCR comes from an older woman with acute myeloid leukemia. Some clones in this sample may be carry-over from other donors' samples. CDR3 nucleotide sequence: TGTGCCAGCTCCATGGGGAGCTCCTACAATGAGCAGTTCTTC. Protein sequence: CASSMGSSYNEQFF.